These 25 T cell receptor beta chains share one sample of origin, sequenced in a study of blood T cell repertoires in COVID-19. The assay was immunoSEQ multiplex PCR, and TCRdb's table has in-frame clones only and misses some. Of hundreds of thousands of clones in the sample, roughly nine tenths were seen once. The material sequenced was peripheral blood. These receptors were collected from a middle-aged man with acute or convalescent COVID-19.

The V and J genes are TRBV3-1 (or the pseudogene TRBV3-2) and TRBJ2-7; D is possibly TRBD2 (5 bases). V was pared by 0 bases and J by 3 bases, with 15 bases between. The CDR3 loop spans 16 amino acids. Germline V gene sequence: CDR1 LGHDT, CDR2 YNNKEL (reference sequence). In nucleotides, the CDR3 is TGTGCCAGCAGCCAAGATTACGACACGGGAAACTACGAGCAGTACTTC. It specifies CASSQDYDTGNYEQYF.

The chain joins TRBV18 to TRBJ2-7; D possibly corresponds to TRBD2 (6 bases). The CDR3 is 14 residues long. CDR1 is KGHSH and CDR2 is LQKENI in the germline V gene. V lost 6 bases and J lost 2, with 14 bases in between. The CDR3 region is CASSHTSIPYEQYF. The DNA of the CDR3 is TGTGCCAGCTCGCACACTAGCATCCCCTACGAGCAGTACTTC.

The V and J genes are TRBV27 and TRBJ1-1, with 8 bases matching TRBD1. This CDR3 contains 13 residues. Per germline, CDR1 MNHEY and CDR2 SMNVEV (reference sequence). Unmatched junction bases numbered 6, after V lost 2 bases and J lost 10 bases. The CDR3 spells CASSLRQGAGAFF. The DNA of the CDR3 is TGTGCCAGCAGTTTACGGCAGGGGGCTGGAGCTTTCTTT.

CDR3: CASSVTVAGNTIYF. As DNA, the CDR3 is TGTGCCAGCAGCGTTACGGTCGCTGGAAACACCATATATTTT. V gene TRBV9 combines with J gene TRBJ1-3; D unclear. CDR1 is SGDLS and CDR2 is YYNGEE in the germline V gene. This CDR3 is built from 14 residues. The ends were cut back, 2 bases at V and 2 bases at J, with 8 bases in the middle.

The chain carries TRBV5-1 and TRBJ2-7; perhaps TRBD1 as D (6 bases). Trimming cost V 0 bases and J 3 bases, with 10 bases left between them. The CDR3 consists of 14 residues. Germline V CDR1 and CDR2: SGHRS, YFSETQ. The CDR3 loop reads CASSLGQGIYEQYF. The CDR3 DNA follows: TGCGCCAGCAGCTTGGGGCAGGGGATCTACGAGCAGTACTTC.

This chain connects TRBV5-1 to TRBJ2-1; 7 nucleotides line up with TRBD1. The germline gives CDR1 SGHRS, CDR2 YFSETQ. The CDR3 spans 16 residues. J lost 5 bases, V lost 2 bases, and 10 bases had no gene match. CDR3 residues: CASSFRRTGTDNEQFF. In nucleotides, the CDR3 is TGCGCCAGCAGCTTTCGGAGAACCGGGACAGACAATGAGCAGTTCTTC.

V and J are TRBV23-1 and TRBJ1-1, with a possible D match to TRBD1 (5 bases). TRBV23-1 is assigned to the ORF class and has an uncertain function. The CDR3 totals 17 residues. V was pared by 0 bases and J by 1 base, with 15 bases between. This CDR3 reads CASSQSGRGNTNTEAFF. In DNA form, the CDR3 reads TGCGCCAGCAGTCAATCGGGGCGCGGGAATACGAACACTGAAGCTTTCTTT.

The rearrangement joins TRBV19 to TRBJ2-1, with TRBD1 identical over 9 bases. Germline loops: CDR1 LNHDA, CDR2 SQIVND (reference sequence). With V trimmed by 4 bases and J by 1 base, 8 bases remained unmatched. CDR3 length equals 17 residues. The CDR3 nucleotides read TGTGCCAGTAGTACCGGAAACAGGGGGCGATCCTACAATGAGCAGTTCTTC. This encodes CASSTGNRGRSYNEQFF. The full variable domain, rest sourced from reference TRBV19 and TRBJ2-1, is DGGITQSPKYLFRKEGQNVTLSCEQNLNHDAMYWYRQDPGQGLRLIYYSQIVNDFQKGDIAEGYSVSREKKESFPLTVTSAQKNPTAFYLCASSTGNRGRSYNEQFFGPGTRLTVL.

The chain's CDR3 is CASSLALDTQYF. The CDR3 coding sequence is TGTGCCAGCAGCTTGGCATTAGATACGCAGTATTTT. V and J are TRBV5-5 and TRBJ2-3; D not certain. V lost 0 bases and J lost 5, with 4 bases in between. CDR3 length: 12 amino acids. Germline V gene data show CDR1 as SGHKS and CDR2 as YYEKEE (reference sequence).

The chain uses TRBV10-3 and TRBJ2-7, with 13 bases fitting TRBD2. Germline loops: CDR1 ENHRY, CDR2 SYGVKD. V dropped 2 bases and J dropped 4; count of bases not matched to a gene: 11. CDR3 length: 18 amino acids. DNA for the CDR3: TGTGCCATCAGTGAGACTAGCGGGGGGGTTCTTGGACTTTACGAGCAGTACTTC. It specifies CAISETSGGVLGLYEQYF.

The chain is built from TRBV4-2 and TRBJ1-1; D gene uncertain. Trimming cost V 4 bases and J 1 base, with 10 bases left between them. Germline V lookup: CDR1 LGHNA, CDR2 YNFKEQ. This CDR3 has 14 residues. In DNA, the CDR3 is TGTGCCAGCAGCCCAGAAGGCGGGAACACTGAAGCTTTCTTT. This encodes CASSPEGGNTEAFF.

This clone was found a few times. The chain uses TRBV28 and TRBJ1-2; D is unresolved. V lost 5 bases and J 4 bases, leaving 17 bases between the germline ends. Germline loops: CDR1 MDHEN, CDR2 SYDVKM. The CDR3 consists of 15 residues. The CDR3 sequence is CASSPAGYSGYGYTF. The DNA of the CDR3 is TGTGCCAGCAGTCCCGCCGGGTATTCCGGCTATGGCTACACCTTC.

V gene TRBV7-9 combines with J gene TRBJ2-7, with 7 bases that match TRBD1. V trimming: 5 bases; J trimming: 12 bases; junction bases outside the gene matches: 19. The CDR3 totals 15 residues. Germline V gene data show CDR1 as SEHNR and CDR2 as FQNEAQ (reference sequence). DNA for the CDR3: TGTGCCAGCAGCCACGGCCCACCCGAAGACAGGGCCCCGTACTTC. Its translation: CASSHGPPEDRAPYF.

The chain carries TRBV5-1 and TRBJ1-6, with 9 bases matching TRBD1. Germline V lookup: CDR1 SGHRS, CDR2 YFSETQ. V was clipped by 2 bases and J by 9 bases; unmatched bases: 9. The CDR3 runs to 16 residues. Here the CDR3 DNA reads TGCGCCAGCAGCTTTGGTGTGGGACAGGGTCGTTCACCCCTCCACTTT. It yields the protein CASSFGVGQGRSPLHF.

The V call is TRBV6-4, the J call TRBJ2-2; D remains unclear. Deletions cut 4 bases from V and 0 bases from J, with 6 bases between. This CDR3 region has 14 residues. Germline V gives CDR1 MRHNA, CDR2 SNTAGT. The CDR3, as DNA: TGTGCCAGCAGTGGTATCCCGAACACCGGGGAGCTGTTTTTT. It is translated as CASSGIPNTGELFF.

The chain recombines TRBV11-2 with TRBJ2-1; 11 bases match TRBD2. The V gene's germline CDR1 is SGHAT and CDR2 FQNNGV. With V trimmed by 4 bases and J by 1 base, 6 bases remained unmatched. CDR3 length: 17 residues. CDR3 region: CASSSRLAGRSYNEQFF. DNA for the CDR3: TGTGCCAGCAGCTCAAGACTAGCGGGACGATCCTACAATGAGCAGTTCTTC.

The chain recombines TRBV30 with TRBJ2-7, with 7 positions matching TRBD1. Per germline, CDR1 GTSNPN and CDR2 SVGIG (reference sequence). V was pared by 8 bases and J by 7 bases, with 11 bases of the junction left unmatched. This CDR3 region has 12 residues. The CDR3 nucleotides are TGTGCCACAAGGACAGGTGGGTGGGAGCAGTACTTC. It is translated as CATRTGGWEQYF.

In regard to this clone: One end of the junction fails to match germline, which may point to a read error. This chain uses TRBV7-7 with TRBJ2-2; 9 bases fit TRBD1. CDR3 length equals 17 residues. Per germline, CDR1 SSHAT and CDR2 FNYEAQ (reference sequence). The CDR3 DNA reads TGTGCTAGCAGCCCAACTCCTACAGGGGGCCACACCGGGGAGCTGTTTTTT. Encoded protein: CASSPTPTGGHTGELFF.

The chain couples TRBV29-1 to TRBJ1-2, with 7 positions matching TRBD1. CDR1 and CDR2 from the germline V gene are SQVTM and ANQGSEA. CDR3 length: 16 residues. V dropped 1 base and J dropped 5; count of bases not matched to a gene: 13. The CDR3 DNA reads TGCAGCGTTGAAGCCTACAGGGGTCTTGGCCGTTATGGCTACACCTTC. Translation gives CSVEAYRGLGRYGYTF.

The chain couples TRBV9 to TRBJ1-3; D gene ambiguous. This CDR3 spans 15 amino acids. Trimming left V 5 bases short and J 0 bases short, with 12 bases between. The V gene's germline CDR1 is SGDLS and CDR2 YYNGEE. CDR3 region: CASSVTESSGNTIYF. The CDR3 bases are TGTGCCAGCAGTGTGACGGAGAGCTCTGGAAACACCATATATTTT.

This chain links TRBV15 with TRBJ1-3; D is uncertain. The CDR3 is 15 residues long. V was cut by 6 bases and J by 0 bases, with 12 bases left in between. Looked up from germline, CDR1 is LNHNV and CDR2 is YYDKDF (reference sequence). The CDR3 DNA follows: TGTGCCACCAGGGCCGAACCGTTCTCTGGAAACACCATATATTTT. Encoded protein: CATRAEPFSGNTIYF.

This CDR3 is CASSYGWGGTDTQYF. CDR3 DNA sequence: TGTGCCAGCAGCTACGGCTGGGGGGGGACAGATACGCAGTATTTT. The J gene is TRBJ2-3, the V gene TRBV7-8, with 7 nucleotides matching TRBD2. This CDR3 is 15 amino acids long. Germline V gene data show CDR1 as SGHVS and CDR2 as FQNEAQ. V was pared by 4 bases and J by 3 bases, with 7 bases of the junction left unmatched.

The CDR3, as DNA: TGTGCCAGCAGTGGAGGGAGGCCCCAGCATTTT. This translates into CASSGGRPQHF. The V and J genes are TRBV12-3 or TRBV12-4 and TRBJ1-5, with D unresolved. With 5 bases removed from V and 9 bases from J, the gap between germline ends came to 8 bases. The CDR3 is made up of 11 amino acids.

The table lists this clone with a few counts. The chain carries TRBV7-9 and TRBJ2-7; the match to TRBD2 covers 12 bases. The length of the CDR3 is 15 residues. Germline V gives CDR1 SEHNR, CDR2 FQNEAQ (reference sequence). V lost 6 bases, J lost 5 bases, and 8 bases stayed unmatched. The CDR3 bases are TGTGCCAGCAGAACGACTAGCGGGAGTCGGAACGAGCAGTACTTC. It specifies CASRTTSGSRNEQYF.

The chain carries TRBV4-2 and TRBJ2-1, with a weak D call TRBD2 (6 bases). The CDR3 covers 16 residues. Looked up from germline, CDR1 is LGHNA and CDR2 is YNFKEQ. V was pared by 1 base and J by 1 base, with 11 bases between. The CDR3 bases are TGTGCCAGCAGCCAAGGCGAGGGAGGTTCCTACAATGAGCAGTTCTTC. Amino acid sequence: CASSQGEGGSYNEQFF.